One and the same sample provided the 30 T cell receptor beta chains below, sequenced in a study of spatial heterogeneity in lung cancer (dated by TCRdb to about 2019). Reading the label with the study, this specimen's time point is: sample taken at primary tumor resection. TCR sequencing used whole RNA extracted from tumor and nontumor lung tissue, or from cryopreserved PBMC samples, without cell sorting. Libraries were made using 5' RACE. Sequencer: NextSeq 500. TCRdb reworked the public reads: Q25 trimming with fastp, MiXCR clone assembly, productive beta chains retained. Merged by CDR3 protein, the rows form single entries marked with the most common genes and DNA. Here the sample has 40,000 to 50,000 distinct CDR3 sequences; roughly 13% occur a single time. 50% to 60% of the sample is in the top ten clones. Sequences were derived from PBMCs, sampled at surgery. These receptors all stem from a male donor with early-stage non-small cell lung cancer.

This clonotype was observed many times. The genes are TRBV25-1 and TRBJ1-3; D is undetermined. CDR3 size: 14 residues. Per germline, CDR1 MGHDK and CDR2 SYGVNS. The V end lost 0 bases, the J end lost 0 bases, and 3 bases lay between the germline ends. In nucleotides, the CDR3 is TGTGCCAGCAGTGAATATATCTCTGGAAACACCATATATTTT. This sequence encodes CASSEYISGNTIYF.

This clonotype was counted many times. V and J are TRBV15 and TRBJ1-4; TRBD1 agrees at 7 bases. After removal of 2 bases from V and 3 bases from J, the junction contained 3 bases not matched to a gene. CDR3 length: 15 residues. The germline V gene has CDR1 LNHNV and CDR2 YYDKDF (reference sequence). CDR3 in amino acids: CATSRQGGSNEKLFF. The CDR3 coding sequence is TGTGCCACCAGCAGACAGGGGGGGTCTAATGAAAAACTGTTTTTT.

This clonotype has a count of ten or more. This chain joins TRBV3-1 and TRBJ2-7, with D possibly being TRBD1 (6 bases). The CDR3 spans 14 residues. The germline gives CDR1 LGHDT, CDR2 YNNKEL (reference sequence). V lost 4 bases to trimming and J lost 1 base, with 11 bases between them. The CDR3, as DNA: TGTGCCAGCAGCCTGACAGGAGCTTCCTACGAGCAGTACTTC. It yields the protein CASSLTGASYEQYF.

This clonotype was detected only a few times. The chain uses TRBV7-2 and TRBJ1-5; D call uncertain. CDR1 and CDR2 (germline): SGHTA, FQGNSA. The CDR3 length is 13 residues. V lost 6 bases and J 6 bases, leaving 12 bases between the germline ends. The CDR3, as DNA: TGTGCCAGCAGGCCATCGGAGGGTCAGCCCCAGCATTTT. It yields the protein CASRPSEGQPQHF.

The chain combines TRBV9 with TRBJ2-2, with unresolved D. The germline CDR1 and CDR2 sequences are SGDLS and YYNGEE. Trimming removed 0 bases from V and 3 bases from J, with 6 bases in between. The CDR3 sequence is 14 residues long. In DNA, the CDR3 is TGTGCCAGCAGCGTAGAAAGATACACCGGGGAGCTGTTTTTT. This sequence encodes CASSVERYTGELFF.

This clonotype was seen ten or more times. This sequence joins TRBV20-1 and TRBJ2-3, with D possibly matching TRBD1 (5 bases). Trimming took off 1 base at V and 6 bases at J, with 11 bases between the two ends. The CDR3 totals 13 residues. CDR1 DFQATT and CDR2 SNEGSKA come from the germline V gene (reference sequence). CDR3 sequence: CSARGSPGDTQYF. CDR3 nucleotides: TGCAGTGCTAGAGGTTCCCCAGGGGATACGCAGTATTTT.

This clonotype was counted only a few times. V and J are TRBV6-6 and TRBJ2-3; tentative D call: TRBD2 (6 bases). V was pared by 4 bases and J by 2 bases, with 13 bases between. The CDR3 totals 15 residues. Per germline, CDR1 MNHNY and CDR2 SVGAGI (reference sequence). Here the CDR3 reads CASSFSGLVTDTQYF. The CDR3, as DNA: TGTGCCAGCAGTTTTAGCGGCCTAGTCACAGATACGCAGTATTTT.

This chain connects TRBV6-2 or TRBV6-3 to TRBJ2-5; no definite D call. The CDR3 is 11 residues long. Germline CDR1 and CDR2: MNHEY and SVGEGT. Trimming stripped 7 bases from V and 5 bases from J, with 8 bases between. CDR3 protein: CASTSVETQYF. The CDR3 DNA is TGTGCCAGCACCTCCGTCGAGACCCAGTACTTC.

This clonotype was detected a few times. The chain carries TRBV6-1 and TRBJ1-4; 8 bases fit TRBD1. The CDR3 is 13 amino acids. The V gene end was trimmed by 6 bases and the J gene end by 12 bases; junction bases not matched to a gene: 9. Germline V gene lookup returns CDR1 MNHNS and CDR2 SASEGT. Here the CDR3 reads CASSLETGAQLFF. DNA of the CDR3: TGTGCCAGCAGCCTCGAGACAGGGGCACAACTGTTTTTT.

This clonotype appeared many times. V and J are TRBV7-8 and TRBJ2-5; no firm D call. V was shortened by 4 bases and J by 4 bases, with 16 bases between the two germline ends. CDR3 length: 15 residues. Germline assignment: CDR1 SGHVS and CDR2 FQNEAQ. The CDR3 sequence: CASSSVIARTETQYF. The CDR3 nucleotides are TGTGCCAGCAGCTCAGTCATTGCTAGAACAGAGACCCAGTACTTC. The entire variable domain, with the rest obtained from reference TRBV7-8 and TRBJ2-5, is as follows: GAGVSQSPRYKVAKRGQDVALRCDPISGHVSLFWYQQALGQGPEFLTYFQNEAQLDKSGLPSDRFFAERPEGSVSTLKIQRTQQEDSAVYLCASSSVIARTETQYFGPGTRLLVL.

V gene TRBV2 combines with J gene TRBJ1-6; D is unresolved. V lost 10 bases, J lost 7 bases, and 17 bases lay in between. The CDR3 has 14 amino acids. CDR1 is SNHLY, CDR2 FYNNEI, per germline. The CDR3 loop is CAIIEWMNNSPLHF. The CDR3, as DNA: TGTGCCATCATCGAGTGGATGAACAATTCACCCCTCCACTTT.

This clonotype showed up just a few times. The CDR3 nucleotides read TGTGCCAGCAGCCCCCAACAGGGAGGAGGAGAGACCCAGTACTTC. Translated, it gives CASSPQQGGGETQYF. The chain has TRBV7-9 and TRBJ2-5, with D perhaps matching TRBD1 or TRBD2 (6 bases each). Trimming took off 5 bases at V and 4 bases at J, with 17 bases between the two ends. Germline V gives CDR1 SEHNR, CDR2 FQNEAQ (reference sequence). CDR3 length: 15 residues.

This clonotype was counted ten times or more. The rearrangement links TRBV10-3 to TRBJ1-5, with TRBD1 identical over 7 bases. The CDR3 has 14 residues. The junction had 8 bases not matched to a gene; V was cut back by 7 bases and J by 5 bases. CDR1 and CDR2 (germline): ENHRY, SYGVKD. The CDR3 region has the DNA TGTGCCATCACACAGGGGCCTTATGATCAGCCCCAGCATTTT. Encoded protein: CAITQGPYDQPQHF.

This clonotype came up a few times. The V and J genes are TRBV10-3 and TRBJ1-1; a weak D match, TRBD1 (6 bases). The length of the CDR3 is 13 residues. Germline V gene lookup returns CDR1 ENHRY and CDR2 SYGVKD. Trimming took 4 bases from V and 2 from J, leaving 8 bases between them. In nucleotides, the CDR3 is TGTGCCATCAGTGCGGGACAAAACACTGAAGCTTTCTTT. As protein: CAISAGQNTEAFF.

A few counts support this clonotype. This rearrangement joins TRBV3-1 to TRBJ2-3; perhaps TRBD2 as D (5 bases). The CDR3 contains 14 residues. The germline V gene has CDR1 LGHDT and CDR2 YNNKEL (reference sequence). V was clipped by 4 bases and J by 4 bases, with 12 bases between them. CDR3 residues: CASSPRLASDTQYF. The CDR3 DNA sequence: TGTGCCAGCAGCCCTCGGCTAGCATCAGATACGCAGTATTTT.

The chain uses TRBV10-3 and TRBJ1-4; possible D gene TRBD1, 6 bases. Germline assignment: CDR1 ENHRY and CDR2 SYGVKD. The V end was cut by 4 bases, the J end by 7 bases, with 10 bases between. This CDR3 region has 13 residues. This CDR3 reads CAISAGEGEKLFF. The CDR3 bases are TGTGCCATCAGTGCAGGGGAGGGTGAAAAACTGTTTTTT.

This clonotype turned up a few times. V gene TRBV24-1 combines with J gene TRBJ2-3, with TRBD1 identical over 7 bases. The CDR3 is 14 amino acids. The germline V gene has CDR1 KGHDR and CDR2 SFDVKD. V lost 4 bases to trimming and J lost 4 bases; unmatched junction nucleotides: 4. The DNA for the CDR3 is TGTGCCACCAGTGACCCGACAGGGTCAGATACGCAGTATTTT. Translated, it gives CATSDPTGSDTQYF.

This clonotype was seen only a few times. The genes are TRBV7-9 and TRBJ2-1, with a weak D call TRBD1 (6 bases). Looked up from germline, CDR1 is SEHNR and CDR2 is FQNEAQ (reference sequence). V shed 3 bases and J shed 7 bases, with 19 bases lying between them. This CDR3 is 16 amino acids long. The DNA of the CDR3 is TGTGCCAGCAGCTTGGGTTGGGGACAAGCGGAAAATGAGCAGTTCTTC. Its translation is CASSLGWGQAENEQFF.

The sample holds many counts of this clonotype. CDR3 protein: CASGLTYEQYF. CDR3 nucleotide sequence: TGTGCTAGTGGTTTAACCTACGAGCAGTACTTC. V gene TRBV12-5 combines with J gene TRBJ2-7; D gene ambiguous. CDR3 length equals 11 residues. V dropped 3 bases and J dropped 2 bases, with 2 bases sitting between them. Germline V gene lookup returns CDR1 LGHNT and CDR2 FRNRAP.

This clonotype was observed a handful of times. The chain recombines TRBV28 with TRBJ1-2, with D possibly TRBD1 on 5 matching bases. The CDR3 covers 14 residues. In germline, CDR1 is MDHEN, CDR2 SYDVKM. Trimming took off 6 bases at V and 0 bases at J, with 11 bases between the two ends. The CDR3 bases are TGTGCCAGCAGAAAAGAGACAGCTAACTATGGCTACACCTTC. It encodes CASRKETANYGYTF.

V usage is TRBV20-1 and J usage is TRBJ2-7, with 8 nucleotides matching TRBD2. The CDR3 totals 12 residues. Trimming removed 2 bases from V and 3 bases from J; junction bases left unmatched: 0. The germline gives CDR1 DFQATT, CDR2 SNEGSKA (reference sequence). For the CDR3, the DNA is TGCAGTGCTAGACTAGCGGGCTACGAGCAGTACTTC. Its protein product is CSARLAGYEQYF.

This clonotype was counted only a few times. The genes are TRBV24-1 and TRBJ2-3, with TRBD1 matching 8 bases. This CDR3 contains 16 residues. V gave up 4 bases and J gave up 2 bases; unmatched junction bases: 7. CDR1 and CDR2 from the germline V gene are KGHDR and SFDVKD. This CDR3 is CATSEADRADTDTQYF. The CDR3 DNA follows: TGTGCCACCAGTGAGGCGGACAGGGCAGACACAGATACGCAGTATTTT.

A few counts support this clonotype. This chain uses TRBV7-3 with TRBJ2-2, with D maybe TRBD1 (5 bases). The CDR3 totals 14 residues. V was cut by 3 bases and J by 5 bases, with 10 bases left in between. Per germline, CDR1 SGHTA and CDR2 FQGTGA. CDR3 nucleotide sequence: TGTGCCAGCAGCTTTGCCTCAGGGACCGGGGAGCTGTTTTTT. Its protein product is CASSFASGTGELFF.

This clonotype was detected only a few times. The rearrangement uses TRBV6-1 and TRBJ1-6; TRBD1 matches 7 bases. Per the germline V gene, CDR1 is MNHNS and CDR2 is SASEGT. Trimming took 5 bases from V and 10 from J; bases not matched to a gene: 8. The CDR3 consists of 14 residues. This CDR3 is CASSSQGGGSPLHF. Here the CDR3 DNA reads TGTGCCAGCAGTTCTCAGGGGGGAGGGTCACCCCTCCACTTT.

The table lists this clonotype with many counts. The chain recombines TRBV20-1 with TRBJ1-6, with TRBD1 matching 7 bases. CDR3 length: 14 amino acids. The germline V gene has CDR1 DFQATT and CDR2 SNEGSKA (reference sequence). The V segment lost 3 bases and the J segment 8 bases; nucleotides outside the gene matches: 7. CDR3 nucleotides: TGCAGTGCTAGCCGACAGGGAAATGATTCACCCCTCCACTTT. Translating gives CSASRQGNDSPLHF.

On this clonotype itself: A read error may produce the germline difference seen at one junction end. The chain uses TRBV27 and TRBJ1-2; 8 bases map to TRBD1. Germline-derived CDR1 and CDR2 are MNHEY and SMNVEV (reference sequence). The CDR3 totals 15 residues. CDR3 bases: TGTGACAGCAGTATATCGGACAGGGTTTATCGCGGCTACACCTTC. As protein: CDSSISDRVYRGYTF.

The table lists this clonotype with a few counts. The chain couples TRBV5-1 to TRBJ1-4, with D uncertain. The V gene lost 2 bases and the J gene lost 7 bases, with 12 bases spanning the gap. Looked up from germline, CDR1 is SGHRS and CDR2 is YFSETQ. This CDR3 comprises 14 residues. CDR3 sequence: CASSFSPAGEKLFF. In nucleotides, the CDR3 is TGCGCCAGCAGCTTTTCCCCGGCTGGTGAAAAACTGTTTTTT.

This chain links TRBV5-1 with TRBJ2-3; no reliable D call. Per the germline V gene, CDR1 is SGHRS and CDR2 is YFSETQ. The CDR3 is 15 amino acids. The V gene lost 0 bases and the J gene lost 1 base, with 9 bases spanning the gap. The CDR3 here is CASSLASPGTDTQYF. The DNA for the CDR3 is TGCGCCAGCAGCTTGGCCTCTCCGGGCACAGATACGCAGTATTTT.

This clonotype was detected ten times or more. V gene TRBV27 combines with J gene TRBJ2-6; no firm D call. Germline V gene lookup returns CDR1 MNHEY and CDR2 SMNVEV (reference sequence). The V gene lost 9 bases and the J gene lost 0 bases, with 6 bases spanning the gap. The CDR3 loop spans 13 amino acids. The CDR3 loop is CASSSSGANVLTF. The CDR3 DNA is TGTGCCAGTTCTAGCTCTGGGGCCAACGTCCTGACTTTC.

This clonotype was observed a handful of times. The rearrangement uses TRBV24-1 and TRBJ2-3, with 8 bases that match TRBD2. The CDR3 is made up of 14 amino acids. V lost 8 bases to trimming and J lost 4 bases; unmatched junction nucleotides: 7. Per the germline V gene, CDR1 is KGHDR and CDR2 is SFDVKD. CDR3 loop: CATTTGTSADTQYF. CDR3 nucleotides: TGTGCCACCACCACCGGGACTAGTGCAGATACGCAGTATTTT.